This T cell receptor beta chain comes out of a study of regulatory T cells in long-lasting Graves disease. Turning to the study itself: Over-5-year antithyroid drug use with positive TSH receptor antibodies defined persistent Graves' disease in the study.

Investigators prepared the TCR beta libraries by applying iRepertoire HTBI primers and Arm-PCR of CDR3 regions. TCRdb reprocessed the multiplex PCR reads with MiXCR, giving one entry per CDR3 protein. The sample carries 350,000 to 450,000 distinct CDR3 sequences, under 25% recorded once. This clonotype was detected only a few times. Germline trimming cut 0 bases from V and 2 bases from J; bases unmatched to any gene: 5. From germline, CDR1 is SGHRS and CDR2 YFSETQ. CDR3 length equals 15 residues. Time point of the sample: persistent/refractory GD, antithyroid drugs over 5 years with positive TRAb. PBMCs provided the RNA from which the TCR library was made.

This clonotype was obtained from a female donor with Graves disease. V and J are TRBV5-1 and TRBJ2-7, with 7 bases fitting TRBD2. This specimen was peripheral blood mononuclear cells (PBMCs), taken when the disease was refractory, from a patient treated with antithyroid drugs. The CDR3 here is CASSLDPGLPYEQYF. CDR3 sequence (DNA): TGCGCCAGCAGCTTGGACCCGGGACTACCCTACGAGCAGTACTTC.